This T cell receptor beta chain was sequenced for a study of cytomegalovirus exposure and HLA in healthy donors. The V end was cut by 2 bases, the J end by 3 bases, with 10 bases between. The CDR3 sequence is 15 residues long. Germline V gene lookup returns CDR1 ENHRY and CDR2 SYGVKD. The PCR contained 60 Vbeta and 13 Jbeta primers. Generated by immunoSEQ multiplex PCR, the TCRdb table keeps only in-frame clones and is missing some. The sample contains about 120,000 clones, roughly four fifths of which appear only once. This receptor was taken from a woman aged 18-29 years in good health and CMV-seronegative. The chain couples TRBV10-3 to TRBJ2-2; tentative D call: TRBD1 (6 bases). Sequenced material: PBMCs. The CDR3 loop is CAISEGDTDTGELFF. The CDR3 DNA sequence: TGTGCCATCAGTGAGGGGGACACAGACACCGGGGAGCTGTTTTTT.